The entry below describes one TCR beta chain. The data originate from a study of T cell responses to AZD1222 COVID-19 vaccine. V was cut by 0 bases and J by 4 bases, with 12 bases left in between. Germline V CDR1 and CDR2: LGHDT, YNNKEL (reference sequence). CDR3 length: 16 amino acids. Here immunoSEQ multiplex PCR was the method, and the copy in TCRdb shows in-frame clones only, minus some. The sample contains about 79,000 clones, about 84% of which appear only once. The chain employs TRBV3-1 (or the pseudogene TRBV3-2) and TRBJ2-2; possibly TRBD1 or TRBD2 for D (6 bases each). The clonotype was recovered from an adult in good health. The sequences come from peripheral blood, collected on day 0 of AZD1222 vaccination. CDR3 residues: CASSQEGGGITGELFF. The CDR3 nucleotides read TGTGCCAGCAGCCAAGAAGGAGGGGGTATCACCGGGGAGCTGTTTTTT.